This TCR beta chain was captured by sequencing in a study of T cell repertoires in aging, cancer and after chemotherapy. As for the study in general: Six age groups, ranging from 30 or younger to 70 or older, included the donors. Broader study findings: Loss of evenness, beyond lost richness, contributed to age-related TCR diversity decline in cancer patients. Compared with age-matched healthy donors, untreated hematological or solid cancer patients showed higher blood TCR clonality. In each cancer cohort, median generation probability increased across chemotherapy, suggesting thymic output rebounded.

Multiplex touch-down PCR with TRB-A/B primers amplified rearranged V-D-J TRB sequences. TCRdb used MiXCR to reprocess the multiplex PCR reads, holding one entry per CDR3 protein. Of about 1,700 distinct CDR3 sequences listed, around 32% are singletons. This clonotype is large in the sample. The target antigen is unknown. The template was genomic DNA from peripheral blood, not RNA. V lost 6 bases to trimming and J lost 6 bases, with 32 bases between them. Germline-derived CDR1 and CDR2 are SQVTM and ANQGSEA. The CDR3 has 19 residues. The clonotype comes from a human donor with a blood cancer. The genes are TRBV29-1 and TRBJ2-2, with D tentatively TRBD1 (6 bases). Sequences were obtained from blood. CDR3 residues: CSVILRAQGFLRGSGELFF. The DNA of the CDR3 is TGCAGCGTCATACTAAGGGCTCAGGGGTTCTTGAGAGGGTCCGGGGAGCTGTTTTTT.